This T cell receptor (beta chain) derives from a study of cytotoxic CD8 clonotypes in ibrutinib-treated CLL. Overall study context: Patients: 11 to 12 relapsed/refractory, roughly 15 treatment-naive, 17 to 18 IGHV unmutated. After median approximately 70 months, around 14 stayed in remission, approximately twelve progressed; responses approximately 24 partial, 2 complete. General study results and limits: Patients showed higher baseline clonality than age-matched healthy donors, and it tracked circulating CD8+ T-cell counts. Sampling time points were not equivalent between sustained-remission and progressing patients.

With respect to this clone: Its antigen is not known.

Germline-derived CDR1 and CDR2 are SGDLS and YYNGEE. This CDR3 region has 15 residues. V gave up 4 bases and J gave up 10 bases; unmatched junction bases: 16. The method was immunoSEQ multiplex PCR; TCRdb's version includes in-frame clones alone and lacks a portion of them. The sample includes 270,000 or so clones, approximately 79% of them seen just once. The sample in question was PBMCs, obtained at disease progression, from a patient treated with ibrutinib. This TCR was sampled from a human donor with chronic lymphocytic leukemia. This rearrangement joins TRBV9 to TRBJ2-7; 8 bases are a match to TRBD2. CDR3 sequence reads: CASSPGLAGTYGQYF. CDR3 coding DNA: TGTGCCAGCAGCCCAGGACTAGCTGGAACCTACGGACAGTACTTC.